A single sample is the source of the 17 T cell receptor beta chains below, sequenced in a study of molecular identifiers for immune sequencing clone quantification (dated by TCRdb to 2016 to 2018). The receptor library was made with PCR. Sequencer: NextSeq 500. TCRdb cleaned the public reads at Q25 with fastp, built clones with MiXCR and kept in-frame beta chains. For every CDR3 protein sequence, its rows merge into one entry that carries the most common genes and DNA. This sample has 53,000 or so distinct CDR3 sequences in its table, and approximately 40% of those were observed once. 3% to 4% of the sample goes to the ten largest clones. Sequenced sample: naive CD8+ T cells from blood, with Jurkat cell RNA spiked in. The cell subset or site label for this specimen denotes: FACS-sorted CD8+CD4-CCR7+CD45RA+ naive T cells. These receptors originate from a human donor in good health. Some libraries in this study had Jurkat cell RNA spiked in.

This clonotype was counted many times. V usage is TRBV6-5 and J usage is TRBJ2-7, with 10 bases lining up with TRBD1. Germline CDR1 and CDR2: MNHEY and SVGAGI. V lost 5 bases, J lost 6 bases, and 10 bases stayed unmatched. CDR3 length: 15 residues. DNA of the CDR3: TGTGCCAGCAGTATGACAGGGGGCCCGGTGGGCGAGCAGTACTTC. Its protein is CASSMTGGPVGEQYF.

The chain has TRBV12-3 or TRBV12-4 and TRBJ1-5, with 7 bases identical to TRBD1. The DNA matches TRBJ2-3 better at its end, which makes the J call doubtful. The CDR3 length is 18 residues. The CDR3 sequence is CASSPTGRVKYSNQPQYF. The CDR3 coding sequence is TGTGCCAGCAGCCCGACAGGGCGTGTGAAGTATAGCAATCAGCCCCAGTATTTT.

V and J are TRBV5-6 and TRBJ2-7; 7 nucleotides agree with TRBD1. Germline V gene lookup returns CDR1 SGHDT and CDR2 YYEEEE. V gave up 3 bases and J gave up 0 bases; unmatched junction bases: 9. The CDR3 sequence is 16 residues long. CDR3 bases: TGTGCCAGCAGCTCAATGATCCGGGACAGCTCCTACGAGCAGTACTTC. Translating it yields CASSSMIRDSSYEQYF.

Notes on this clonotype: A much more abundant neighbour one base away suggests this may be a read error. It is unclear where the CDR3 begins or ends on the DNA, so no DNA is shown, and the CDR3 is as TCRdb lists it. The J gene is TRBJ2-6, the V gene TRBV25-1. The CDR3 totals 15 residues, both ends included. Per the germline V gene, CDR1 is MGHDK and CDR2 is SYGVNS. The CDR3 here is CASSEFGSGANVQTF.

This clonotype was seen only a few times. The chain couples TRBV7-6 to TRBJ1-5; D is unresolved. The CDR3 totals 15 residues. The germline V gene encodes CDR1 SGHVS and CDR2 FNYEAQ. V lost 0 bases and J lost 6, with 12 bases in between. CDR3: CASSLAWGIGQPQHF. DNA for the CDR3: TGTGCCAGCAGCTTAGCGTGGGGTATCGGTCAGCCCCAGCATTTT.

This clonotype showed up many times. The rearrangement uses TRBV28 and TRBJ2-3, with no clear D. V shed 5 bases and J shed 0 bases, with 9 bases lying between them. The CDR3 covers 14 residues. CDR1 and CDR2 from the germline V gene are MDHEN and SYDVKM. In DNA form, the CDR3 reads TGTGCCAGCAGTGTTTCAGCTAGCACAGATACGCAGTATTTT. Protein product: CASSVSASTDTQYF.

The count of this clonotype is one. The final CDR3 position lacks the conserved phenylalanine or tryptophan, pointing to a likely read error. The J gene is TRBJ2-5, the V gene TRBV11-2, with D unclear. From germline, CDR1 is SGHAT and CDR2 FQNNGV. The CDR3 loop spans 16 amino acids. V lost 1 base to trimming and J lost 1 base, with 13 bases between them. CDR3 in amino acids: CASSLVYARSQETQYL. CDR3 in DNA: TGTGCCAGCAGCTTAGTCTATGCTCGGTCCCAAGAGACCCAGTACCTC.

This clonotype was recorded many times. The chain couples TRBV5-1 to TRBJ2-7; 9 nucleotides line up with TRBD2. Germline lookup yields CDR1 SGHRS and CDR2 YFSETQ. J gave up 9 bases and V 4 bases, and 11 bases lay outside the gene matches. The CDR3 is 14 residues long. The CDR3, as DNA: TGCGCCAGCAGCCCTGGAGGCCTAGCGGGACCGCAGTACTTC. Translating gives CASSPGGLAGPQYF. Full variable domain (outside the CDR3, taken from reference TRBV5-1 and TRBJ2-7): KAGVTQTPRYLIKTRGQQVTLSCSPISGHRSVSWYQQTPGQGLQFLFEYFSETQRNKGNFPGRFSGRQFSNSRSEMNVSTLELGDSALYLCASSPGGLAGPQYFGPGTRLTVT.

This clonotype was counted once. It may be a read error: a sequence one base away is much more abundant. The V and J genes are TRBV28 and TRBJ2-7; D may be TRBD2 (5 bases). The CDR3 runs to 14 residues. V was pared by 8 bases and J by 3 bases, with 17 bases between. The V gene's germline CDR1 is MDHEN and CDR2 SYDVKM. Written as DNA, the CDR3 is TGTGCCAGCGATCCCACGGGGATTAGCTACGAGCAGTACTTC. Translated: CASDPTGISYEQYF.

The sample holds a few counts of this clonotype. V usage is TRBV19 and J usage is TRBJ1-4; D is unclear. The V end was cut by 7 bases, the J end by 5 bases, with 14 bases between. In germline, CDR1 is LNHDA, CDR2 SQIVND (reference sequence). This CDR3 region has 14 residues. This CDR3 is CASKVAGLNEKLFF. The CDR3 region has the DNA TGTGCCAGTAAGGTGGCCGGACTCAATGAAAAACTGTTTTTT.

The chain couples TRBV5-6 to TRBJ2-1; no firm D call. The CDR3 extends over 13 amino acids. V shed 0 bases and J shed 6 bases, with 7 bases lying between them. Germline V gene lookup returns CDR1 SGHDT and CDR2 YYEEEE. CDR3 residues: CASSLEVPNEQFF. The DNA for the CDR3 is TGTGCCAGCAGCTTGGAGGTACCCAATGAGCAGTTCTTC. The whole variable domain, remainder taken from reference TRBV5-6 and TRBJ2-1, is DAGVTQSPTHLIKTRGQQVTLRCSPKSGHDTVSWYQQALGQGPQFIFQYYEEEERQRGNFPDRFSGHQFPNYSSELNVNALLLGDSALYLCASSLEVPNEQFFGPGTRLTVL.

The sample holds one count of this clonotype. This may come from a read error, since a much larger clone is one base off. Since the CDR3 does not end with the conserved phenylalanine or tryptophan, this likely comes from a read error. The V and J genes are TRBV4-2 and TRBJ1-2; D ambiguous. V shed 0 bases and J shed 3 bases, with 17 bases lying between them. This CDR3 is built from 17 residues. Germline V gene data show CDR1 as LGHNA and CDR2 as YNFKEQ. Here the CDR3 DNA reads TGTGCCAGCAGCCAAGATCTTGGACTCCCCCGGCACTATGGCTACACCATC. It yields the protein CASSQDLGLPRHYGYTI.

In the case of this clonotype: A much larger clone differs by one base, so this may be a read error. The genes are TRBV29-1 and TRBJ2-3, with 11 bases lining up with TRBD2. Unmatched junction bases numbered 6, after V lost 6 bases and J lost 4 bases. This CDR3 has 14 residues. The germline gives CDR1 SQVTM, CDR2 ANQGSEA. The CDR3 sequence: CSVALAGEADTQYF. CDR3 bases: TGCAGCGTGGCACTAGCGGGAGAAGCAGATACGCAGTATTTT.

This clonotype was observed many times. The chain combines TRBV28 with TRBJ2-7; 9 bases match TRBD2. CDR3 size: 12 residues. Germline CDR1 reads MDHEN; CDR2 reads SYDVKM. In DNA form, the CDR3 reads TGTGCATGTAGCGGGAGTTCCTACGAGCAGTACTTC. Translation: CACSGSSYEQYF.

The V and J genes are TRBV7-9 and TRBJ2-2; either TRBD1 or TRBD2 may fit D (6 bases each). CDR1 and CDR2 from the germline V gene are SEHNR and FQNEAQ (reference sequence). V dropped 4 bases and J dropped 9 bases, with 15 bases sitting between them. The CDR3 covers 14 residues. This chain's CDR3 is CASSSHSGARELFF. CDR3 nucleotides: TGTGCCAGCAGCTCCCATTCGGGGGCCAGGGAGCTGTTTTTT.

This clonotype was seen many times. The CDR3: CASSLIPYEQYF. The CDR3, as DNA: TGTGCCAGCAGTCTAATCCCCTACGAGCAGTACTTC. The gene calls are TRBV28 and TRBJ2-7; D is ambiguous. Germline CDR1 is MDHEN and CDR2 is SYDVKM. The CDR3 covers 12 residues. The V and J ends lost 5 bases and 2 bases respectively, with 7 bases between them.

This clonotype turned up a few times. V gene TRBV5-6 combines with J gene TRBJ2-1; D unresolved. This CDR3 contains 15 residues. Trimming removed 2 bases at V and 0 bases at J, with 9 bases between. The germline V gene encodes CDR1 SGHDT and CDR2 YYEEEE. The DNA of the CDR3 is TGTGCCAGCAGCTTTGGGTTTAGCTCCTACAATGAGCAGTTCTTC. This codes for CASSFGFSSYNEQFF.